The rows below give T cell receptor beta chains drawn from one sample of a study of blood T cell repertoires in COVID-19. TCRdb's table, derived via immunoSEQ multiplex PCR, lists solely in-frame clones and lacks some. The table shows over 120,000 clones, with roughly 80% occurring only once. The sequenced sample consisted of PBMCs or T cells enriched from blood (not recorded which). All receptors come from a middle-aged man who had recovered from COVID-19. Both conserved end residues are part of each CDR3. Each record gives: J gene, V gene, D gene, clone size, CDR3 length, CDR3 protein, CDR3 DNA. A D gene is named only where the DNA matches it firmly. Clone size appears in some rows only: once, few, many, or a class for an expanded clone.

TRBJ2-5 | TRBV16 | TRBD2 | NA | 20 | CASSQYRFSLAGNQQETQYF | TGTGCCAGCAGCCAATATCGTTTCAGCCTAGCGGGGAACCAACAAGAGACCCAGTACTTC
TRBJ1-2 | TRBV11-2 | TRBD1 | NA | 16 | CASSLAGRQGVSGYTF | TGTGCCAGCAGCTTAGCGGGGCGACAGGGGGTTTCTGGCTACACCTTC
TRBJ1-1 | TRBV27 | TRBD1 | NA | 11 | CASRQGIEAFF | TGTGCCAGCAGACAGGGGATCGAAGCTTTCTTT
TRBJ2-5 | TRBV24-1 | NA | NA | 13 | CATSQATEETQYF | TGTGCCACCAGTCAGGCCACTGAAGAGACCCAGTACTTC
TRBJ2-1 | TRBV20-1 | NA | NA | 11 | CSASRSNEQFF | TGCAGTGCTAGTCGGTCCAATGAGCAGTTCTTC
TRBJ1-2 | TRBV6-5 | TRBD1 | NA | 14 | CASQVGQGGYGYTF | TGTGCCAGCCAAGTGGGACAGGGTGGGTATGGCTACACCTTC
TRBJ2-1 | TRBV30 | TRBD2 | NA | 15 | CAWSVASGGYNEQFF | TGTGCCTGGAGTGTAGCTAGCGGGGGCTACAATGAGCAGTTCTTC
TRBJ2-7 | TRBV28 | NA | NA | 12 | CASCRGVYEQYF | TGTGCCAGCTGCCGCGGCGTCTACGAGCAGTACTTC
TRBJ2-5 | TRBV7-3 | TRBD1 | NA | 13 | CASSAQGAETQYF | TGTGCCAGCAGCGCACAGGGGGCCGAGACCCAGTACTTC
TRBJ2-7 | TRBV6-6 | TRBD1 | NA | 13 | CASSPTGPREQYF | TGTGCCAGCAGTCCGACAGGGCCCAGGGAGCAGTACTTC
TRBJ2-1 | TRBV5-1 | TRBD2 | NA | 15 | CASSLVAGAINEQFF | TGCGCCAGCAGCTTGGTAGCGGGGGCCATAAATGAGCAGTTCTTC
TRBJ1-1 | TRBV4-3 | NA | once | 13 | CASSRDRYTEAFF | TGCGCCAGCAGCCGCGACAGATACACTGAAGCTTTCTTT
TRBJ1-1 | TRBV18 | NA | NA | 17 | CASSPDGYRKSNTEAFF | TGTGCCAGCTCACCAGATGGTTACAGAAAATCGAACACTGAAGCTTTCTTT
TRBJ1-2 | TRBV28 | NA | NA | 12 | CATQTGNKGYTF | TGTGCCACCCAGACAGGAAATAAGGGCTACACCTTC
TRBJ1-5 | TRBV28 | NA | once | 13 | CASSTGLWQPQHF | TGTGCCAGCAGCACGGGATTGTGGCAGCCCCAGCATTTT